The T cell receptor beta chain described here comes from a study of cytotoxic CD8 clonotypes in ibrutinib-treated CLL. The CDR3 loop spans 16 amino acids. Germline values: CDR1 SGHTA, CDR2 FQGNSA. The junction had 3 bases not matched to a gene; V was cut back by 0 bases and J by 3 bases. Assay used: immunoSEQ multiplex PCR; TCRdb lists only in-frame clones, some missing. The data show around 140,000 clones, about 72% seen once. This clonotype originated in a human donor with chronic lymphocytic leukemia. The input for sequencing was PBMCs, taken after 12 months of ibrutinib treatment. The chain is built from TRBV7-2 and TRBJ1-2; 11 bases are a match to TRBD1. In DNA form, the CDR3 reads TGTGCCAGCAGCTTAGCTTCGGGACAGGGGGACTATGGCTACACCTTC. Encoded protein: CASSLASGQGDYGYTF.